This TCR beta chain came from a study of blood T cell repertoires in COVID-19 (dated by TCRdb to 2018 to 2020). Regarding the complete study: Samples covering the acute and convalescent phases of COVID-19 were provided by collaborators in the United States, Italy and Spain. The material from the prospective study consisted of cDNA or gDNA derived from T cells, B-cell-depleted T cells, or PBMCs. Where available, HLA class I and class II types were obtained from metadata supplied by the sample provider rather than from assay-based typing. Sample metadata almost always included a de-identified subject ID, COVID-19 status, age in years and sex. Samples were obtained from the ongoing ImmuneRACE study (first 160 participants) and from some 1,300 subjects provided by 6 global collaborators. The repertoires were released in a freely available public database intended as a resource for research on the immune response to SARS-CoV-2. Deeply sampled blood TCRbeta repertoires from subjects exposed to, actively infected with, or recovered from COVID-19 were included in the dataset.

This clone was found once. Its recognized antigen is unknown. No base quality values were provided; no much bigger clone lies one nucleotide off. Each collaborating institution followed its own protocols to collect whole blood in K2EDTA tubes. Collaborator samples were shipped for TCRbeta analysis as frozen whole blood, isolated PBMCs, or DNA extracted from either sample type. TCRbeta CDR3 regions were amplified from genomic DNA by means of the immunoSEQ Assay, a bias-controlled multiplex PCR. In the source study's methods: The number of nucleated cells in each sample was estimated from the amplification of reference gene primers within the assay. To quantify the absolute abundance of each unique TCRbeta CDR3 rearrangement, sequence reads were collapsed and filtered. For each sample, productive Simpson clonality was calculated by taking the square root of Simpson's diversity index across productive rearrangements. Entries here come from immuneACCESS through TCRdb and include only in-frame sequences with V and J called. Some clones fail to appear in such tables; in the studies checked, an unresolved V gene covers under half of the shortfall, and the cause of the remainder is unknown. V and J calls and clone size are copied from that table; D and trimming were computed from the DNA. The sample data list 150,000 to 200,000 clones, and 87% of these were observed just once. Roughly a fifth of the sample is in the top ten clones.

Broad study findings and their caveats: The quantity of clinical and demographic metadata differed by source and by participant and was supplied without curation.

Sequenced input: peripheral blood. This clonotype originated in a man in his sixties with active or convalescent COVID-19.

The base sequence is TGTGCCAGCAGATCAGGACAGGGACGCGAAAAACTGTTTTTT. Protein translation: CASRSGQGREKLFF. The chain is made from TRBV6-5 and TRBJ1-4; 8 nucleotides in the junction match TRBD1. According to the germline V gene, CDR1 reads MNHEY and CDR2 reads SVGAGI. CDR3 length: 14 amino acids, cysteine to phenylalanine. Of the read, only the CDR3 DNA is kept; its 42 bases are in frame from base 1. Unmatched junction bases come to 8, with V trimmed by 6 bases and J by 8 bases.